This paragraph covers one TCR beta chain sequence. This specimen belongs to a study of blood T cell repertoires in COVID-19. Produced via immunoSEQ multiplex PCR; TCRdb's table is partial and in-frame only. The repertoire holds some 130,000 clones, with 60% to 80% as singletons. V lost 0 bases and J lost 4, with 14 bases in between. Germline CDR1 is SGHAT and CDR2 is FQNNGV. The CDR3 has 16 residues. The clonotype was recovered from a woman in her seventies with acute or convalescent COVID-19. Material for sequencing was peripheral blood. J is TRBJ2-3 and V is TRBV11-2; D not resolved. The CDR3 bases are TGTGCCAGCAGCTTAGATCCAGGATTCGGCCCAGATACGCAGTATTTT. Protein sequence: CASSLDPGFGPDTQYF.